The 7 T cell receptor beta chains listed next were all sequenced from one sample in a study of T cells in Graves' hyperthyroidism and ophthalmopathy. Amplification targeted TCR beta CDR3 regions from RNA transcripts. During a first-round RT-PCR of the TCR CDR3, the HTBI primer set was used. TCRdb processed the multiplex PCR reads anew with MiXCR; each CDR3 protein has one entry. The sample consists of more than 150,000 distinct CDR3 sequences, approximately 15% of them appearing once. The specimen sequenced was blood. These receptors were obtained from a woman aged 45 to 65 with Graves' hyperthyroidism.

The sample holds many counts of this clonotype. The CDR3 loop reads CASSHQQFEQYF. The CDR3 DNA reads TGTGCCAGCAGCCATCAACAGTTCGAGCAGTACTTC. The gene calls are TRBV3-1 and TRBJ2-7; D remains ambiguous. The CDR3 totals 12 residues. Germline CDR1 and CDR2: LGHDT and YNNKEL (reference sequence). The V gene lost 3 bases and the J gene lost 6 bases, with 9 bases spanning the gap.

This clonotype was counted many times. V is TRBV5-5 and J is TRBJ2-1; D remains unclear. The CDR3 contains 11 residues. Between the trimmed V and J ends, which lost 4 bases and 13 bases, there was a span of 12 bases. Germline values: CDR1 SGHKS, CDR2 YYEKEE (reference sequence). The CDR3 DNA sequence: TGTGCCAGCAGCCCTGGGTTGGGTCAGTTCTTC. This sequence encodes CASSPGLGQFF.

This clonotype was seen more than once but under ten times. The gene calls are TRBV4-3 and TRBJ1-1; 7 positions match TRBD1. CDR1 LGHNA and CDR2 YSLEER come from the germline V gene. The CDR3 has 16 amino acids. V shed 0 bases, J shed 1 base, and the junction held 5 bases outside the gene matches. CDR3 in DNA: TGCGCCAGCAGCCAAGATCGGGGGACAGCGAACACTGAAGCTTTCTTT. It encodes CASSQDRGTANTEAFF.

The table lists this clonotype with many counts. This chain's CDR3 is CASSQGTVSGYTF. CDR3 sequence (DNA): TGTGCCAGCAGCCAAGGGACGGTTAGTGGCTACACCTTC. The chain carries TRBV3-1 and TRBJ1-2; no clear D gene. V lost 1 base and J lost 7, with 10 bases in between. Germline CDR1 reads LGHDT; CDR2 reads YNNKEL (reference sequence). This CDR3 spans 13 amino acids.

The chain links TRBV5-1 to TRBJ1-1, with TRBD1 matching over 11 bases. V lost 4 bases, J lost 10 bases, and 12 bases stayed unmatched. The germline V gene encodes CDR1 SGHRS and CDR2 YFSETQ. The CDR3 consists of 15 residues. In DNA form, the CDR3 reads TGCGCCAGCAGCGTGGCCGGGACAGGGGGTCGGGTAGCTTTCTTT. Its translation is CASSVAGTGGRVAFF.

This clonotype was detected ten times or more. This chain joins TRBV6-1 and TRBJ1-2; D not resolved. The length of the CDR3 is 12 residues. V was cut by 5 bases and J by 7 bases, with 11 bases left in between. CDR1 is MNHNS, CDR2 SASEGT, per germline. The DNA for the CDR3 is TGTGCCAGCAGTTGGGTAGGGTCTGGCTACACCTTC. This codes for CASSWVGSGYTF.

This clonotype was observed a handful of times. The chain uses TRBV18 and TRBJ2-2; D is possibly TRBD2 (6 bases). This CDR3 has 16 amino acids. CDR1 KGHSH and CDR2 LQKENI come from the germline V gene. Trimming stripped 5 bases from V and 2 bases from J, with 15 bases between. As DNA, the CDR3 is TGTGCCAGCTCAACTTTCGGGACTCAAAACACCGGGGAGCTGTTTTTT. It specifies CASSTFGTQNTGELFF.